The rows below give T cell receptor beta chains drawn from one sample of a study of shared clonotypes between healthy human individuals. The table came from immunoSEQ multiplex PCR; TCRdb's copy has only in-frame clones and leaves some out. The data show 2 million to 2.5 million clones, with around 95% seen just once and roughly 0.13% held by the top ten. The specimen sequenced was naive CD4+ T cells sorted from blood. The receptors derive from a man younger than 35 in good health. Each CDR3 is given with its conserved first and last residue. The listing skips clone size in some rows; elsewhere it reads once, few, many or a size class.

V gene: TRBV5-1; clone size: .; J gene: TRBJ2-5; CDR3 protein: CASSFERAQETQYF
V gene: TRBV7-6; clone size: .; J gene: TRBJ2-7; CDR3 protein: CASSDLDGAYEQYF
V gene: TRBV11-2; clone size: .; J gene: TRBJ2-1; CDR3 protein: CASSPGSGNEQFF
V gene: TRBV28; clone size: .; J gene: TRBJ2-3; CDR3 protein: CASSSPGRTGRSSTDTQYF
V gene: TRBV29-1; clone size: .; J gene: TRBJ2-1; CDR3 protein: CSGSGTPYNEQFF
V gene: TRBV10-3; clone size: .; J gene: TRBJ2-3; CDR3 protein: CAIREGQTSAQYF
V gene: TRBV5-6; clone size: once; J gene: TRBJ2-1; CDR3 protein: CASSFGTIHEQFF
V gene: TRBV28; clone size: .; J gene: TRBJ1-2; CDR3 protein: CASRRDSHNYGYTF
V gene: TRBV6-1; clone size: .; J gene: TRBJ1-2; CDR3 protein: CASSGSARGDYGYTF
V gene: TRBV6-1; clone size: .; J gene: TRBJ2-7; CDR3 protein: CASSEVGHPGNEQYF
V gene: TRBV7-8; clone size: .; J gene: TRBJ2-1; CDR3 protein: CASSFLAGGPYNEQFF
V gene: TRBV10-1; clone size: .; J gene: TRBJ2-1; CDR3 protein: CASSEVGQGWNEQFF
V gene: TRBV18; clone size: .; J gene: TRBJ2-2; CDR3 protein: CASSPGQGLGELFF